Listed here are 21 T cell receptor beta chains from one sample, sequenced in a study of blood T cell repertoires in COVID-19. Clones were read by immunoSEQ multiplex PCR, and TCRdb kept only the in-frame ones, dropping some. The table shows around 140,000 clones, with around 84% occurring only once. Material for sequencing was PBMCs or T cells enriched from blood (not recorded which). The receptors derive from a man aged 35 to 55 with acute COVID-19.

This rearrangement joins TRBV7-4 to TRBJ2-5; 13 positions match TRBD2. The J segment lost 5 bases and the V segment lost 5 bases, leaving 8 bases of the junction unmatched. Germline assignment: CDR1 SGHVT and CDR2 SQSDAQ. The CDR3 has 16 amino acids. The CDR3 sequence is CASSVRTSGSRETQYF. The CDR3 DNA reads as TGTGCCAGCAGCGTGAGGACTAGCGGGAGTAGGGAGACCCAGTACTTC.

In DNA form, the CDR3 reads TGTGCCAGCAGTTACTCGACAGGCTATGGCTACACCTTC. This encodes CASSYSTGYGYTF. The chain is built from TRBV6-5 and TRBJ1-2; D is possibly TRBD1 (6 bases). Trimming took off 0 bases at V and 4 bases at J, with 6 bases between the two ends. The V gene's germline CDR1 is MNHEY and CDR2 SVGAGI. This CDR3 spans 13 amino acids.

Only one count was recorded for this clone. The rearrangement joins TRBV11-3 to TRBJ1-2; 9 nucleotides match TRBD1. This CDR3 contains 16 residues. Trimming took 5 bases from V and 3 from J; bases not matched to a gene: 10. Germline lookup yields CDR1 SGHNT and CDR2 YENEEA. This CDR3 is CASSHRDREKDYGYTF. The CDR3 nucleotides read TGTGCCAGCAGCCACCGGGACAGGGAAAAGGACTATGGCTACACCTTC.

The gene calls are TRBV7-3 and TRBJ1-4; tentative D call: TRBD1 (6 bases). The CDR3 has 16 residues. V dropped 11 bases and J dropped 4 bases, with 23 bases sitting between them. CDR1 and CDR2 (germline): SGHTA, FQGTGA. In DNA, the CDR3 is TGTGCCCATACCGACAGGCCTATCACGATTAATGAAAAACTGTTTTTT. It encodes CAHTDRPITINEKLFF.

This chain links TRBV6-5 with TRBJ2-2; 11 bases are a match to TRBD2. In germline, CDR1 is MNHEY, CDR2 SVGAGI. V dropped 3 bases and J dropped 5; count of bases not matched to a gene: 2. The CDR3 has 15 residues. CDR3 protein: CASSYSGRGTGELFF. In DNA, the CDR3 is TGTGCCAGCAGTTATAGCGGGAGGGGTACCGGGGAGCTGTTTTTT.

The rearrangement joins TRBV28 to TRBJ1-5, with unresolved D. V gave up 6 bases and J gave up 7 bases, with 10 bases separating them. The CDR3 consists of 12 residues. CDR1 and CDR2 from the germline V gene are MDHEN and SYDVKM. CDR3 sequence reads: CASSFGLQPQHF. Here the CDR3 DNA reads TGTGCCAGCAGCTTCGGACTGCAGCCCCAGCATTTT.

The gene calls are TRBV11-2 and TRBJ2-7; a possible D gene is TRBD2 (6 bases). The CDR3 sequence is 15 residues long. The germline V gene encodes CDR1 SGHAT and CDR2 FQNNGV. V lost 1 base and J 5 bases, leaving 15 bases between the germline ends. CDR3 nucleotide sequence: TGTGCCAGCAGCTTAGTTGGGACGGGCGGGGACGAGCAGTACTTC. Translating it yields CASSLVGTGGDEQYF.

The chain couples TRBV12-5 to TRBJ2-1, with D unclear. The CDR3 extends over 17 amino acids. V lost 0 bases and J 0 bases, leaving 12 bases between the germline ends. Germline assignment: CDR1 LGHNT and CDR2 FRNRAP. The CDR3 sequence is CASGLVPEAHSYNEQFF. CDR3 sequence (DNA): TGTGCTAGTGGTTTGGTACCAGAGGCCCACTCCTACAATGAGCAGTTCTTC.

Points on this clone: The germline gene is not matched at one end of the junction; a read error may be the cause. This chain links TRBV7-7 with TRBJ2-7; 7 bases map to TRBD1. Germline assignment: CDR1 SSHAT and CDR2 FNYEAQ (reference sequence). This CDR3 is built from 13 residues. This CDR3 reads CASSFGTAYEQYF. The CDR3 DNA reads as TGTGCTAGCAGCTTCGGGACAGCGTACGAGCAGTACTTC.

The gene calls are TRBV9 and TRBJ1-5; 7 nucleotides agree with TRBD1. The J segment lost 5 bases and the V segment lost 2 bases, leaving 4 bases of the junction unmatched. Looked up from germline, CDR1 is SGDLS and CDR2 is YYNGEE. CDR3 length: 14 amino acids. The CDR3 DNA is TGTGCCAGCAGCGTTACAGGGGACGATCAGCCCCAGCATTTT. This translates into CASSVTGDDQPQHF.

The V gene is TRBV18, the J gene TRBJ1-3; D is undetermined. The V and J ends lost 3 bases and 0 bases respectively, with 15 bases between them. The germline V gene has CDR1 KGHSH and CDR2 LQKENI. CDR3 length equals 17 residues. The chain's CDR3 is CASSPSAQASSGNTIYF. The CDR3, as DNA: TGTGCCAGCTCACCGTCGGCGCAGGCGAGCTCTGGAAACACCATATATTTT.

The chain couples TRBV24-1 to TRBJ1-1; a weak D match, TRBD1 (5 bases). The germline CDR1 and CDR2 sequences are KGHDR and SFDVKD. The CDR3 length is 11 residues. With 9 bases removed from V and 5 bases from J, the gap between germline ends came to 9 bases. The DNA for the CDR3 is TGTGCCACCGCCGGGGGGACTGAAGCTTTCTTT. Protein: CATAGGTEAFF.

This rearrangement joins TRBV28 to TRBJ2-1, with D possibly being TRBD1 (5 bases). V lost 5 bases to trimming and J lost 7 bases, with 21 bases between them. In germline, CDR1 is MDHEN, CDR2 SYDVKM. The CDR3 has 16 residues. The CDR3 DNA sequence: TGTGCCAGCAGTCCACAAGGGGTCGGTGAGATGAATGAGCAGTTCTTC. It is translated as CASSPQGVGEMNEQFF.

The rearrangement links TRBV6-5 to TRBJ2-7, with 7 bases aligning to TRBD1. The CDR3 sequence is 12 residues long. Germline lookup yields CDR1 MNHEY and CDR2 SVGAGI. V shed 6 bases and J 7 bases; nucleotides not matched to a gene: 6. CDR3 region: CASSRQGREQYF. The CDR3 DNA reads as TGTGCCAGCAGCCGACAGGGTCGGGAGCAGTACTTC.

V and J are TRBV6-5 and TRBJ2-2, with TRBD2 identical over 8 bases. V dropped 2 bases and J dropped 8; count of bases not matched to a gene: 7. In germline, CDR1 is MNHEY, CDR2 SVGAGI. CDR3 size: 15 residues. CDR3 sequence reads: CASSYRVAGPGELFF. The DNA of the CDR3 is TGTGCCAGCAGTTACAGAGTAGCGGGACCTGGGGAGCTGTTTTTT.

This chain uses TRBV28 with TRBJ2-1; 9 bases are a match to TRBD1. Germline V gene lookup returns CDR1 MDHEN and CDR2 SYDVKM. The V and J ends lost 4 bases and 6 bases, in that order; junction bases with no gene match: 7. The CDR3 loop spans 15 amino acids. The CDR3 DNA is TGTGCCAGCAGTTCCGCCGGGACAGGGCGCAATGAGCAGTTCTTC. Protein sequence: CASSSAGTGRNEQFF.

The chain joins TRBV11-2 to TRBJ2-1; TRBD2 aligns across 15 bases. This CDR3 has 17 amino acids. V dropped 5 bases and J dropped 7; count of bases not matched to a gene: 9. CDR1 and CDR2 from the germline V gene are SGHAT and FQNNGV. CDR3 protein: CASSIGGLAGGRNEQFF. CDR3 bases: TGTGCCAGCAGCATTGGAGGACTAGCGGGAGGGAGGAATGAGCAGTTCTTC. The full variable domain, with the rest looked up from reference TRBV11-2 and TRBJ2-1, is EAGVAQSPRYKIIEKRQSVAFWCNPISGHATLYWYQQILGQGPKLLIQFQNNGVVDDSQLPKDRFSAERLKGVDSTLKIQPAKLEDSAVYLCASSIGGLAGGRNEQFFGPGTRLTVL.

V usage is TRBV7-3 and J usage is TRBJ2-5; D may be TRBD1 (5 bases). CDR3 length equals 14 residues. The germline V gene has CDR1 SGHTA and CDR2 FQGTGA. Trimming cost V 2 bases and J 7 bases, with 14 bases left between them. CDR3 residues: CASSLEGVSGTQYF. Here the CDR3 DNA reads TGTGCCAGCAGCTTAGAAGGGGTCTCAGGGACCCAGTACTTC.

This clone has more than one count but fewer than ten. V is TRBV6-5 and J is TRBJ1-5, with D hard to call. With 5 bases removed from V and 16 bases from J, the gap between germline ends came to 21 bases. CDR1 MNHEY and CDR2 SVGAGI come from the germline V gene. The CDR3 runs to 13 residues. CDR3 protein: CASSPSREGVVHF. CDR3 DNA sequence: TGTGCCAGCAGTCCTTCCCGAGAGGGTGTAGTACATTTT.

This clone was observed a handful of times. This chain joins TRBV5-6 and TRBJ1-2; TRBD1 agrees at 8 bases. The V and J ends lost 4 bases and 6 bases, in that order; junction bases with no gene match: 11. This CDR3 is built from 15 residues. Germline-derived CDR1 and CDR2 are SGHDT and YYEEEE. CDR3 region: CASSLNQGAFNGYTF. The DNA of the CDR3 is TGTGCCAGCAGCCTTAACCAGGGGGCGTTTAATGGCTACACCTTC.

The gene calls are TRBV4-2 and TRBJ2-7; 13 bases align to TRBD2. The CDR3 totals 16 residues. Germline assignment: CDR1 LGHNA and CDR2 YNFKEQ. J gave up 8 bases and V 1 base, and 8 bases lay outside the gene matches. DNA for the CDR3: TGTGCCAGCAGCCAAGTCTCGACTAGCGGGGGGCCCCAGCAGTACTTC. Protein: CASSQVSTSGGPQQYF.